These T cell receptor beta chains were read from a single sample in a study of identical twins. TCRdb independently ran MiXCR on the 5' RACE reads; one entry per CDR3 protein. The data hold roughly 350,000 distinct CDR3 sequences, with roughly 9% observed a single time. The specimen was naive T cells sorted from blood. Every receptor here comes from a woman aged 50 to 65 in good health. Each CDR3 is given with its conserved first and last residue. A D gene is named only where the DNA matches it firmly. Clone size is given for some rows only: seen once, a few or many times, or a class if the clone is expanded.

cdr3_aa,cdr3_nt,clone_size,j_call,v_call,d_call
CASSPPGSEQYF,TGTGCCAGCAGCCCCCCCGGGTCCGAGCAGTACTTC,few,TRBJ2-7,TRBV5-5,.
CASSLGFNTQAFF,TGTGCCAGCAGTTTAGGGTTTAACACTCAAGCTTTCTTT,.,TRBJ1-1,TRBV12-3/TRBV12-4,.
CASSQGAGTGELFF,TGTGCCAGTAGCCAGGGAGCAGGCACCGGGGAGCTGTTTTTT,many,TRBJ2-2,TRBV19,.
CASSAGLSGRVRNEQFF,TGCGCCAGCAGTGCTGGGCTTAGCGGGAGAGTCAGAAATGAGCAGTTCTTC,.,TRBJ2-1,TRBV10-1,TRBD2
CSVARGANTEAFF,TGCAGCGTAGCCAGAGGGGCGAACACTGAAGCTTTCTTT,few,TRBJ1-1,TRBV29-1,.
CSARVRETQYF,TGCAGTGCTAGAGTGCGAGAGACCCAGTACTTC,.,TRBJ2-5,TRBV20-1,.
CASSLGGSQETQYF,TGTGCCAGCAGCTTAGGAGGTTCTCAAGAGACCCAGTACTTC,many,TRBJ2-5,TRBV7-2,.
CSAREREVYNEQFF,TGCAGTGCCCGGGAGCGGGAGGTCTACAATGAGCAGTTCTTC,.,TRBJ2-1,TRBV20-1,TRBD2
CASSIGRGPLNQPQHF,TGTGCCAGTAGTATAGGACGGGGGCCCTTGAATCAGCCCCAGCATTTT,.,TRBJ1-5,TRBV19,.
CASTLGPGEKLFF,TGTGCCAGCACCCTGGGGCCGGGGGAAAAACTGTTTTTT,.,TRBJ1-4,TRBV11-2,.
CASSGYRVRNEQFF,TGTGCCAGCAGCGGCTACAGGGTCCGCAATGAGCAGTTCTTC,.,TRBJ2-1,TRBV7-6,.
CSARGRLRGLPGELFF,TGCAGTGCTAGGGGACGGCTACGAGGGCTGCCCGGGGAGCTGTTTTTT,many,TRBJ2-2,TRBV20-1,.
CASSAGGRLETQYF,TGTGCCAGTAGTGCAGGGGGCCGGTTGGAGACCCAGTACTTC,few,TRBJ2-5,TRBV19,TRBD1
CATSDSGLGRETQYF,TGTGCCACCAGTGATTCGGGACTAGGGCGGGAGACCCAGTACTTC,many,TRBJ2-5,TRBV24-1,TRBD2
CASTPPGTGRNEQFF,TGTGCCAGCACCCCTCCTGGGACAGGGAGAAATGAGCAGTTCTTC,.,TRBJ2-1,TRBV2,TRBD1